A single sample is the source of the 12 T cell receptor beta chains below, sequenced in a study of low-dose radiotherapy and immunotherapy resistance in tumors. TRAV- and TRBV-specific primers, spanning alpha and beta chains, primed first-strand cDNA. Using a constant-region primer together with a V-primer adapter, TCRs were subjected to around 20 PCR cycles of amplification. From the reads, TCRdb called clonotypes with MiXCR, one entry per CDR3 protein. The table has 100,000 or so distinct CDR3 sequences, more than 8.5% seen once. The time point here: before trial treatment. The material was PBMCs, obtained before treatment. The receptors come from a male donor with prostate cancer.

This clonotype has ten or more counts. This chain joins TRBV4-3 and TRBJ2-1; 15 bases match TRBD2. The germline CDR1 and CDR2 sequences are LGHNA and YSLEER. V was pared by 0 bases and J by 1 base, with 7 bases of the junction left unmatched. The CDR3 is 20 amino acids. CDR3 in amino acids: CASSQDRGTSGRRSYNEQFF. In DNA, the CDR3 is TGCGCCAGCAGCCAAGATAGGGGGACTAGCGGGAGGCGGTCCTACAATGAGCAGTTCTTC.

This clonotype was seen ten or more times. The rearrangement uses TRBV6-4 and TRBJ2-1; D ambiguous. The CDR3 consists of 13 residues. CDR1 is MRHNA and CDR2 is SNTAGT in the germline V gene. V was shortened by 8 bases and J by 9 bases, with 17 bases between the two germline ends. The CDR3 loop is CASRGSILGEQFF. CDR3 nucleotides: TGTGCCAGCCGAGGATCCATCCTCGGTGAGCAGTTCTTC.

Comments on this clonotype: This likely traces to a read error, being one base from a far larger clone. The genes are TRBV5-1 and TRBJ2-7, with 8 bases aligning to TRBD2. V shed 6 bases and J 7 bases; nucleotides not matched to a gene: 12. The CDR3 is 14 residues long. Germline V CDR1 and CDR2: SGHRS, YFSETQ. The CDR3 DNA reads TGCGCCAGCAAGTCGGGAGGGAACTACAATGAGCAGTACTTC. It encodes CASKSGGNYNEQYF.

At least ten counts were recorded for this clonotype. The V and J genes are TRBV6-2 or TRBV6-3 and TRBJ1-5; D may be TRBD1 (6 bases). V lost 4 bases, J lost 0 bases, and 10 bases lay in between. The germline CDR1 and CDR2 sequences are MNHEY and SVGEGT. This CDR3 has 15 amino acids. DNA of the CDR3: TGTGCCAGCAGTTGGACAGACTATAGCAATCAGCCCCAGCATTTT. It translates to CASSWTDYSNQPQHF.

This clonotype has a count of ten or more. The DNA for the CDR3 is TGTGCCAGCAGAGACGGGACAGGGGGAGGAAACACCATATATTTT. Translation gives CASRDGTGGGNTIYF. The J gene is TRBJ1-3, the V gene TRBV6-1; the match to TRBD1 covers 11 bases. Germline trimming cut 6 bases from V and 4 bases from J; bases unmatched to any gene: 5. CDR3 size: 15 residues. Germline V lookup: CDR1 MNHNS, CDR2 SASEGT.

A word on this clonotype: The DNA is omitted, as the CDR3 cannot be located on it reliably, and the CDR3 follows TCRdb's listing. This CDR3 reads CASSSSLTVNEQFF. J is TRBJ2-1 and V is TRBV27. The germline V gene has CDR1 MNHEY and CDR2 SMNVEV (reference sequence). The CDR3 is 14 amino acids in total, end residues counted.

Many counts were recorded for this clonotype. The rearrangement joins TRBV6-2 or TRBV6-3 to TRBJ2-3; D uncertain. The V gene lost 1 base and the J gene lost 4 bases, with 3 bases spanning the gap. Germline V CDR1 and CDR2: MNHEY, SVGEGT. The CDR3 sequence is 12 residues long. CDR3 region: CASSYFADTQYF. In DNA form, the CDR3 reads TGTGCCAGCAGTTACTTTGCAGATACGCAGTATTTT.

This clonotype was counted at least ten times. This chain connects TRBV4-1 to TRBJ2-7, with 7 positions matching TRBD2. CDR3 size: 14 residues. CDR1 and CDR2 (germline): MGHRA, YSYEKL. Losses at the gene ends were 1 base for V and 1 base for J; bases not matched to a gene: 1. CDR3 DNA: TGCGCCAGCAGCCAAGCAGCGGGATCCTACGAGCAGTACTTC. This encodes CASSQAAGSYEQYF.

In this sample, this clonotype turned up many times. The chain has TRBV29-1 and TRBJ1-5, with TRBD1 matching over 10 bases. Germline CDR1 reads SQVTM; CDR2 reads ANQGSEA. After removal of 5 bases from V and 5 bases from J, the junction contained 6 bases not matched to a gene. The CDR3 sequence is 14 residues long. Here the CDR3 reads CSVCGTGVDQPQHF. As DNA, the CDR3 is TGCAGCGTTTGCGGGACAGGGGTAGATCAGCCCCAGCATTTT.

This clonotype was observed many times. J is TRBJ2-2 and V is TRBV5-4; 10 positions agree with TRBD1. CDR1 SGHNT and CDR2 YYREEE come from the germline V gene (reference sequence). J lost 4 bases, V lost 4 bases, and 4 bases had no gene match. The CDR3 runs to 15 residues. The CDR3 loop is CASSQGQGITGELFF. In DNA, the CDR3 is TGTGCCAGCAGCCAGGGACAGGGGATCACCGGGGAGCTGTTTTTT.

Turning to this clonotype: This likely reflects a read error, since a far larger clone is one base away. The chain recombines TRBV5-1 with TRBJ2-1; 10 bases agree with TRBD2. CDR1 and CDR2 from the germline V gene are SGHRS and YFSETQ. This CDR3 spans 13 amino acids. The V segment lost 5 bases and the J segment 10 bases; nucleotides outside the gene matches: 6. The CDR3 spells CASRTSGSYEQFF. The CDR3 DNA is TGCGCCAGCAGGACTAGCGGGTCCTACGAGCAGTTCTTC.

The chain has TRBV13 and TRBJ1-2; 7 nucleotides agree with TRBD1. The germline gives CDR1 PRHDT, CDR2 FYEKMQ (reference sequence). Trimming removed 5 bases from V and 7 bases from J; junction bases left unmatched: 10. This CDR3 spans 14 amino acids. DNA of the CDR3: TGTGCCAGCAGCGTGGAACAGGGGATTGGTGGCTACACCTTC. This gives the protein CASSVEQGIGGYTF.